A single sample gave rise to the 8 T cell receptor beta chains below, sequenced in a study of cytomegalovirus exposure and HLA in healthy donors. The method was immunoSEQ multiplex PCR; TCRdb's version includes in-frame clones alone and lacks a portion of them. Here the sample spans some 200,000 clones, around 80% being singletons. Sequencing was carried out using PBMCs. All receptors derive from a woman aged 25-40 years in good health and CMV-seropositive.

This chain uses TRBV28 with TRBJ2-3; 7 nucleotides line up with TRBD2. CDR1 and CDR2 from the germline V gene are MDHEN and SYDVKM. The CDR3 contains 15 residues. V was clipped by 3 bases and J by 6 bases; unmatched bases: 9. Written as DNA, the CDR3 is TGTGCCAGCAGTTTGGGGGAGGGCCCTCGTGATACGCAGTATTTT. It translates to CASSLGEGPRDTQYF.

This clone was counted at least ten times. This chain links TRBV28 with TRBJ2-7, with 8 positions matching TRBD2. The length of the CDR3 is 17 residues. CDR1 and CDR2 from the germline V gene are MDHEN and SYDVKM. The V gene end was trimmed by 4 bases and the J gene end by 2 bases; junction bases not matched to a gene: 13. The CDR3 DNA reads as TGTGCCAGCAGTTCATATCTTTCCGGGAGGGGAACCTACGAGCAGTACTTC. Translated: CASSSYLSGRGTYEQYF.

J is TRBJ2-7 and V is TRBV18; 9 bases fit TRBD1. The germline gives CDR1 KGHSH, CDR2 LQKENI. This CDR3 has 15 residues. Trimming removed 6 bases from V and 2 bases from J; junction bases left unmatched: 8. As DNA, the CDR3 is TGTGCCAGCTCCCCGGCGGGACAGGGCGCCTACGAGCAGTACTTC. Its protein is CASSPAGQGAYEQYF.

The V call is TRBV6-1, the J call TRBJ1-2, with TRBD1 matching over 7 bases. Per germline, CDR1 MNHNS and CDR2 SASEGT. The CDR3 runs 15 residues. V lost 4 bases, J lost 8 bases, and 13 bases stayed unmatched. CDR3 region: CASSATKGAVAGYTF. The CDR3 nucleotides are TGTGCCAGCAGTGCTACAAAGGGGGCTGTGGCGGGCTACACCTTC.

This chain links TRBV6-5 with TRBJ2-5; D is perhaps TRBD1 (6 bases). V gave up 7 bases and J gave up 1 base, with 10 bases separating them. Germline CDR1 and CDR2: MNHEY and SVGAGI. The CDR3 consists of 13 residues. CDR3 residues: CASNRAAQETQYF. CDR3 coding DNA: TGTGCCAGCAACAGGGCAGCCCAAGAGACCCAGTACTTC.

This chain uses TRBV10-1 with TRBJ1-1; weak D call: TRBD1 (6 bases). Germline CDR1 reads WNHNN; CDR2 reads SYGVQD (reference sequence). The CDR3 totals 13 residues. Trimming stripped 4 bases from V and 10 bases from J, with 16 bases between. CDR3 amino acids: CASSAMRGMVAFF. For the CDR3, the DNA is TGCGCCAGCAGTGCAATGAGGGGGATGGTAGCTTTCTTT.

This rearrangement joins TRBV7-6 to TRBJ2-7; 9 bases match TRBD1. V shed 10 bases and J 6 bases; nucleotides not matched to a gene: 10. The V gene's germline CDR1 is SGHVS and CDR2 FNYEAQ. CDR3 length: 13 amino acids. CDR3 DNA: TGTGCCACCACCGGGACAGGGAGCGGCGAGCAGTACTTC. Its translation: CATTGTGSGEQYF.

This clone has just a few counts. The CDR3, as DNA: TGTGCCAGCATGGAGACAGCCTACGAGCAGTACTTC. This encodes CASMETAYEQYF. The chain couples TRBV2 to TRBJ2-7; tentatively, D is TRBD1 (5 bases). Germline V gene lookup returns CDR1 SNHLY and CDR2 FYNNEI. Trimming took off 7 bases at V and 2 bases at J, with 9 bases between the two ends. The CDR3 has 12 amino acids.